This T cell receptor (beta chain) was recovered during a study of siplizumab effects on memory and regulatory T cells. Study outcomes and limitations: Proliferating CD4+ or CD8+ clones, roughly 75-96% of them, lacked an assignable naive or memory phenotype.

CDR1 and CDR2 from the germline V gene are MNHNS and SASEGT. Trimming shortened V by 7 bases and J by 0 bases, and 13 bases separated the two germline ends. The CDR3 sequence is 15 residues long. As regards this clone: The antigen remains undetermined.

Sequencing was performed with immunoSEQ multiplex PCR; in TCRdb, only in-frame clones are kept and a portion is missing. The repertoire consists of 65,000 to 70,000 clones, with around 90% occurring once and the leading ten covering 1.7%. The receptor was derived from a human donor in good health. The gene calls are TRBV6-1 and TRBJ2-1; tentatively, D is TRBD2 (6 bases). Source material: Tregs sorted from blood. This CDR3 reads CASTHSGVSYNEQFF. The CDR3 nucleotides read TGTGCCAGCACACATAGCGGAGTCTCCTACAATGAGCAGTTCTTC.